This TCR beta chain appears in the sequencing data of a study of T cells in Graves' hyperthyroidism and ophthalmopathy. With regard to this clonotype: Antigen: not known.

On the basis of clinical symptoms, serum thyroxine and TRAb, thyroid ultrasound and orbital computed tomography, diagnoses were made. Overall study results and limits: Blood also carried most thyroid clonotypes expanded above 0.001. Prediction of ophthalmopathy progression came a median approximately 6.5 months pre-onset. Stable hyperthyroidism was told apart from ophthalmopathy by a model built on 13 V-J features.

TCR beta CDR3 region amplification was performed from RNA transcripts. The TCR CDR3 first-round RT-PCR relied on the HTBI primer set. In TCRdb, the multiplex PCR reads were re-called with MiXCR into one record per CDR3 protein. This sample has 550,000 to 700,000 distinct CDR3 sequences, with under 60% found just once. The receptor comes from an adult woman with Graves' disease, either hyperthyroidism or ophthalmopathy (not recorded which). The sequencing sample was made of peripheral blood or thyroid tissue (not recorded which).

The CDR3 protein is CASTDIAHRPYTEAFF. The CDR3 DNA reads TGTGCCAGCACCGATATTGCCCACAGGCCGTACACTGAAGCTTTCTTT. This chain joins TRBV6-6 and TRBJ1-1, with D possibly TRBD1 on 5 matching bases. There are 16 residues in the CDR3. Per the germline V gene, CDR1 is MNHNY and CDR2 is SVGAGI (reference sequence). Trimming cost V 7 bases and J 3 bases, with 21 bases left between them.